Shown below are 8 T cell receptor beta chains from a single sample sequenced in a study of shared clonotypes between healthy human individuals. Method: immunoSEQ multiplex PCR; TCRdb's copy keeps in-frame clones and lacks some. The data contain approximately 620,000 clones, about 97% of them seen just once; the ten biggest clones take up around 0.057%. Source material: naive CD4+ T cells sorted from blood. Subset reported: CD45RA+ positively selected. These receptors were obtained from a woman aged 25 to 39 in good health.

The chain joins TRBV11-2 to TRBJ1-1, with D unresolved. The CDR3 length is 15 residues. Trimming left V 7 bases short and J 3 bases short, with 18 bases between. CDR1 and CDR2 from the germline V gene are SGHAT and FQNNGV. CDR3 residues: CASTETAGGDTEAFF. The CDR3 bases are TGTGCCAGCACCGAGACGGCTGGCGGGGACACTGAAGCTTTCTTT.

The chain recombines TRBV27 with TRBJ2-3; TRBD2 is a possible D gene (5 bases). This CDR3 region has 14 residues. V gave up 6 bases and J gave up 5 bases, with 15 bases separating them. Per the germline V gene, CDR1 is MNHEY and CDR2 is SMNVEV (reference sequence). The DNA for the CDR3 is TGTGCCAGCAGCCCCATTCTCGGGGAAGATACGCAGTATTTT. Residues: CASSPILGEDTQYF.

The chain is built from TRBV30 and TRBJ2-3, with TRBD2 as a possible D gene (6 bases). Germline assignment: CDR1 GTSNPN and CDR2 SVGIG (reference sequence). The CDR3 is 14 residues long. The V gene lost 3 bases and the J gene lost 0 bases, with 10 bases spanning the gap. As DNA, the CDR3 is TGTGCCTGGAGGCCCGGGGGAAGCACAGATACGCAGTATTTT. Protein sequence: CAWRPGGSTDTQYF. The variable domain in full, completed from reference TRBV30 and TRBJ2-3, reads SQTIHQWPATLVQPVGSPLSLECTVEGTSNPNLYWYRQAAGRGLQLLFYSVGIGQISSEVPQNLSASRPQDRQFILSSKKLLLSDSGFYLCAWRPGGSTDTQYFGPGTRLTVL.

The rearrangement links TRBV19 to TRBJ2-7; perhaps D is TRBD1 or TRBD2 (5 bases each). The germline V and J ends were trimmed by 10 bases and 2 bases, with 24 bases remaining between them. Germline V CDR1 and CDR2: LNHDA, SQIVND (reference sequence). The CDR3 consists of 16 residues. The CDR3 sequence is CATAQSPGRMAYEQYF. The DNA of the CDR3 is TGTGCCACCGCCCAATCACCGGGACGAATGGCCTACGAGCAGTACTTC.

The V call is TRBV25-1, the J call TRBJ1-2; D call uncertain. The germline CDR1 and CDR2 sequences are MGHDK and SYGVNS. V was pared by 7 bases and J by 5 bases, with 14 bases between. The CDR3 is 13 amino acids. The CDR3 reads CASKGLEAYGYTF. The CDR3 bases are TGTGCCAGCAAAGGACTGGAGGCATATGGCTACACCTTC.

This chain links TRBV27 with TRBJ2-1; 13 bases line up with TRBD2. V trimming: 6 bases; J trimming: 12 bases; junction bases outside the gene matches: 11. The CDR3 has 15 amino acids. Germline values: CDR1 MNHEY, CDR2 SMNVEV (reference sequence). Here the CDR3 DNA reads TGTGCCAGCAGGGGGACTAGCGGGACCTGGTCGGGGCAGTTCTTC. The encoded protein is CASRGTSGTWSGQFF.

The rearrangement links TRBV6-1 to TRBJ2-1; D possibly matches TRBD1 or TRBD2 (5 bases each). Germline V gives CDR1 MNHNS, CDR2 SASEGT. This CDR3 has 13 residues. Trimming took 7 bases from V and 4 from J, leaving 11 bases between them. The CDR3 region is CASTEGNYNEQFF. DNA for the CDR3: TGTGCCAGCACCGAGGGGAATTACAATGAGCAGTTCTTC.

In DNA form, the CDR3 reads TGTGCCAGCAGCTTACCAGGCGATTCACCCCTCCACTTT. This encodes CASSLPGDSPLHF. The rearrangement links TRBV7-6 to TRBJ1-6; D is unresolved. The CDR3 spans 13 residues. Germline values: CDR1 SGHVS, CDR2 FNYEAQ. V was clipped by 2 bases and J by 8 bases, with 7 bases between them.